This T cell receptor beta chain was captured in a study of cytomegalovirus exposure and HLA in healthy donors. On the study more broadly: Across almost 400 genotyped donors, just over 80% landed in the Caucasian-associated ancestry cluster. General study results and limits: The HLA-A and HLA-B alleles of most subjects were reportedly predicted accurately from TCR beta sequences. According to the study, about 180 TCR beta chains were cytomegalovirus-associated. As a later analysis showed, several of the most significant clusters appeared to be linked to common viral pathogens.

Germline CDR1 and CDR2: SGHNT and YYREEE (reference sequence). V lost 3 bases and J 2 bases, leaving 12 bases between the germline ends. The CDR3 covers 14 residues. PCR primers comprised 60 Vbeta and 13 Jbeta primers. TCRdb's table, derived via immunoSEQ multiplex PCR, lists solely in-frame clones and lacks some. Altogether some 100,000 clones are present, 70% to 80% being singletons, with the ten largest covering under 5%. For this clone: Its matching antigen is unknown.

The sequence was collected from a female donor in good health and CMV-seropositive. This rearrangement joins TRBV5-4 to TRBJ2-7, with a weak D call TRBD2 (6 bases). The sequenced sample consisted of PBMCs. The CDR3 protein is CASSSPGGAYEQYF. The CDR3 nucleotides read TGTGCCAGCAGCTCACCCGGCGGGGCCTACGAGCAGTACTTC.